The next 27 T cell receptor beta chains were all read from a single sample in a study of T cell repertoires in cytomegalovirus infection. TCRdb reanalysed the reads using MiXCR and keeps one entry per CDR3 protein. This table holds 200,000 to 250,000 distinct CDR3 sequences, around 35% found once. For these receptors, no antigen is known. The source was CD8+ T cells from cultured PBMCs, collected from culture after CMV antigen stimulation. These receptors all come from a human donor in good health (CMV status not recorded). Some clones in this sample may be carry-over from other donors' samples.

The chain combines TRBV20-1 with TRBJ2-3; weak D call: TRBD2 (5 bases). V lost 0 bases, J lost 3 bases, and 13 bases lay in between. The germline gives CDR1 DFQATT, CDR2 SNEGSKA (reference sequence). The CDR3 has 15 residues. CDR3 sequence: CSARDRLAVTDTQYF. The CDR3 DNA is TGCAGTGCTAGAGATCGGCTAGCAGTGACAGATACGCAGTATTTT.

J is TRBJ1-5 and V is TRBV10-3; D is ambiguous. The germline V gene has CDR1 ENHRY and CDR2 SYGVKD. Deletions cut 4 bases from V and 13 bases from J, with 23 bases between. The CDR3 has 15 amino acids. CDR3 coding DNA: TGTGCCATCAGTGTAGGAGACCATAGCAATCAGTTTCAGCATTTT. Its protein product is CAISVGDHSNQFQHF.

This clonotype occurred once. The V gene is TRBV30, the J gene TRBJ2-7; D remains ambiguous. The V end lost 5 bases, the J end lost 3 bases, and 11 bases lay between the germline ends. Germline assignment: CDR1 GTSNPN and CDR2 SVGIG (reference sequence). The CDR3 loop spans 12 amino acids. CDR3 residues: CAWGAQFYEQYF. Here the CDR3 DNA reads TGTGCCTGGGGTGCACAGTTCTACGAGCAGTACTTC.

This clonotype showed up just once. The gene calls are TRBV6-5 and TRBJ2-7; 8 bases line up with TRBD1. Per the germline V gene, CDR1 is MNHEY and CDR2 is SVGAGI. This CDR3 spans 14 amino acids. With V trimmed by 0 bases and J by 3 bases, 1 base remained unmatched. CDR3: CASSYSGTGYEQYF. CDR3 coding DNA: TGTGCCAGCAGTTACTCGGGGACAGGCTACGAGCAGTACTTC.

This clonotype was counted between two and nine times. The V and J genes are TRBV7-2 and TRBJ1-1; possible D gene TRBD1, 5 bases. The CDR3 consists of 12 residues. Between the trimmed V and J ends, which lost 6 bases and 6 bases, there was a span of 11 bases. From germline, CDR1 is SGHTA and CDR2 FQGNSA. CDR3 sequence (DNA): TGTGCCAGCAGTACAGGATCTGCTGAAGCTTTCTTT. Translating it yields CASSTGSAEAFF.

This clonotype showed up just a few times. The chain links TRBV10-3 to TRBJ2-7; perhaps D is TRBD1 or TRBD2 (5 bases each). CDR1 ENHRY and CDR2 SYGVKD come from the germline V gene. This CDR3 contains 16 residues. Trimming left V 4 bases short and J 1 base short, with 17 bases between. CDR3 region: CAISGDPRGFSYEQYF. CDR3 DNA sequence: TGTGCCATCAGTGGGGACCCGAGGGGATTTTCCTACGAGCAGTACTTC.

This clonotype has just a few counts. This chain uses TRBV20-1 with TRBJ2-7; 10 bases are a match to TRBD1. CDR3 length: 19 residues. V gave up 0 bases and J gave up 4 bases; unmatched junction bases: 18. Per germline, CDR1 DFQATT and CDR2 SNEGSKA (reference sequence). CDR3 residues: CSARDLSSGRDRGGYEQYF. In DNA, the CDR3 is TGCAGTGCTAGAGATTTAAGTTCGGGGCGGGACAGGGGCGGGTACGAGCAGTACTTC.

This clonotype has just a few counts. The CDR3 region has the DNA TGTGCCAGCAGCCTGGGGGGTAAGGCTTTCTTT. This gives the protein CASSLGGKAFF. The chain links TRBV28 to TRBJ1-1; D is possibly TRBD1 (5 bases). Trimming shortened V by 6 bases and J by 11 bases, and 13 bases separated the two germline ends. Germline V CDR1 and CDR2: MDHEN, SYDVKM. CDR3 size: 11 residues.

The V gene is TRBV6-1, the J gene TRBJ2-1; 8 bases agree with TRBD2. The CDR3 has 16 residues. CDR1 is MNHNS and CDR2 is SASEGT in the germline V gene. Unmatched junction bases numbered 7, after V lost 5 bases and J lost 1 base. The CDR3: CASSPSRGGSYNEQFF. DNA for the CDR3: TGTGCCAGCAGTCCCTCCCGCGGGGGGTCCTACAATGAGCAGTTCTTC.

The chain is built from TRBV13 and TRBJ2-7; 7 bases align to TRBD1. CDR3 length equals 16 residues. CDR1 is PRHDT and CDR2 is FYEKMQ in the germline V gene (reference sequence). Trimming removed 5 bases from V and 4 bases from J; junction bases left unmatched: 14. The CDR3, as DNA: TGTGCCAGCAGCGGCAAACAGGGGATAGGGGGATACGAGCAGTACTTC. This codes for CASSGKQGIGGYEQYF.

The J gene is TRBJ1-1, the V gene TRBV7-9; no firm D call. This CDR3 has 13 residues. V lost 5 bases to trimming and J lost 1 base, with 8 bases between them. In germline, CDR1 is SEHNR, CDR2 FQNEAQ (reference sequence). The CDR3 region has the DNA TGTGCCAGCAGCAATGGTAGGAACACTGAAGCTTTCTTT. Translating it yields CASSNGRNTEAFF.

With regard to this clonotype: This could be a read error, since a much larger clone is one nucleotide away. The chain links TRBV5-4 to TRBJ2-2; TRBD1 agrees at 12 bases. The germline V gene encodes CDR1 SGHNT and CDR2 YYREEE (reference sequence). After removal of 4 bases from V and 6 bases from J, the junction contained 7 bases not matched to a gene. CDR3 length: 16 residues. CDR3: CASSPGTGGLSGELFF. DNA of the CDR3: TGTGCCAGCAGCCCCGGGACAGGGGGCTTGTCCGGGGAGCTGTTTTTT. Drawing the rest from reference TRBV5-4 and TRBJ2-2, the complete variable domain is ETGVTQSPTHLIKTRGQQVTLRCSSQSGHNTVSWYQQALGQGPQFIFQYYREEENGRGNFPPRFSGLQFPNYSSELNVNALELDDSALYLCASSPGTGGLSGELFFGEGSRLTVL.

The rearrangement links TRBV19 to TRBJ1-3, with a tentative D call TRBD1 (6 bases). Trimming shortened V by 5 bases and J by 4 bases, and 15 bases separated the two germline ends. The CDR3 sequence is 15 residues long. Germline values: CDR1 LNHDA, CDR2 SQIVND (reference sequence). The CDR3 region is CASSPRDTGGNTIYF. The CDR3 DNA sequence: TGTGCCAGTAGTCCGCGGGACACTGGAGGAAACACCATATATTTT. Complete variable domain (other parts from reference TRBV19 and TRBJ1-3): DGGITQSPKYLFRKEGQNVTLSCEQNLNHDAMYWYRQDPGQGLRLIYYSQIVNDFQKGDIAEGYSVSREKKESFPLTVTSAQKNPTAFYLCASSPRDTGGNTIYFGEGSWLTVV.

J is TRBJ2-1 and V is TRBV18; D may be TRBD1 or TRBD2 (6 bases each). Trimming shortened V by 3 bases and J by 8 bases, and 20 bases separated the two germline ends. CDR1 and CDR2 from the germline V gene are KGHSH and LQKENI. The CDR3 totals 16 residues. CDR3 nucleotides: TGTGCCAGCTCACCTATCCTCGGAGGGGGGAGTGATGAGCAGTTCTTC. Amino acid sequence: CASSPILGGGSDEQFF.

The chain joins TRBV20-1 to TRBJ1-2; TRBD1 agrees at 10 bases. With V trimmed by 5 bases and J by 6 bases, 12 bases remained unmatched. The V gene's germline CDR1 is DFQATT and CDR2 SNEGSKA (reference sequence). The CDR3 spans 15 residues. The CDR3 DNA reads as TGCAGTGCTTTCGGGACAGGGGACGGTTTGGATGGCTACACCTTC. It encodes CSAFGTGDGLDGYTF.

Only a few counts were recorded for this clonotype. The rearrangement uses TRBV6-1 and TRBJ2-1, with D tentatively TRBD2 (5 bases). Germline V gene lookup returns CDR1 MNHNS and CDR2 SASEGT. The germline V and J ends were trimmed by 3 bases and 6 bases, with 18 bases remaining between them. The CDR3 spans 16 residues. Written as DNA, the CDR3 is TGTGCCAGCAGTGAGTACGCTAGCCTCAGGCCCAATGAGCAGTTCTTC. Amino acids: CASSEYASLRPNEQFF.

This clonotype was counted between two and nine times. This chain links TRBV7-6 with TRBJ2-2, with 7 bases lining up with TRBD2. The V and J ends lost 2 bases and 7 bases, in that order; junction bases with no gene match: 7. CDR1 is SGHVS, CDR2 FNYEAQ, per germline. The CDR3 runs 15 residues. This chain's CDR3 is CASSLPRDYGGELFF. In nucleotides, the CDR3 is TGTGCCAGCAGCTTACCCCGGGACTACGGCGGGGAGCTGTTTTTT.

This clonotype was counted at least ten times. CDR3 sequence reads: CASSSRDRGPGESYEQYF. The CDR3 bases are TGTGCCAGCAGCTCCCGGGACAGGGGTCCAGGCGAGTCCTACGAGCAGTACTTC. The genes are TRBV7-2 and TRBJ2-7; 10 bases fit TRBD1. The trim removed 4 bases at V and 1 base at J, leaving 13 bases unmatched. Germline V gene sequence: CDR1 SGHTA, CDR2 FQGNSA. The CDR3 is 18 residues long.

The CDR3 coding sequence is TGTGCCAGCTCACCACCGACATCGAACACCGGGGAGCTGTTTTTT. It is translated as CASSPPTSNTGELFF. V is TRBV18 and J is TRBJ2-2; D is uncertain. In germline, CDR1 is KGHSH, CDR2 LQKENI. The length of the CDR3 is 15 residues. V lost 0 bases and J lost 0, with 5 bases in between. Full variable domain (missing parts from reference TRBV18 and TRBJ2-2): NAGVMQNPRHLVRRRGQEARLRCSPMKGHSHVYWYRQLPEEGLKFMVYLQKENIIDESGMPKERFSAEFPKEGPSILRIQQVVRGDSAAYFCASSPPTSNTGELFFGEGSRLTVL.

This rearrangement joins TRBV6-6 to TRBJ1-5; 8 bases are shared with TRBD1. Germline assignment: CDR1 MNHNY and CDR2 SVGAGI (reference sequence). V trimming: 4 bases; J trimming: 0 bases; junction bases outside the gene matches: 5. The CDR3 is made up of 16 amino acids. This CDR3 reads CASSWDRSHSNQPQHF. DNA for the CDR3: TGTGCCAGCAGTTGGGACAGGAGTCATAGCAATCAGCCCCAGCATTTT.

CDR3 loop: CASRLSRADEQFF. In nucleotides, the CDR3 is TGTGCCAGCAGGCTGAGCCGGGCGGACGAGCAGTTCTTC. The chain joins TRBV6-5 to TRBJ2-1; the D is unclear. Trimming stripped 6 bases from V and 10 bases from J, with 16 bases between. The CDR3 has 13 residues. CDR1 and CDR2 from the germline V gene are MNHEY and SVGAGI.

The sample holds a few counts of this clonotype. This sequence joins TRBV7-3 and TRBJ2-7; D may match TRBD1 or TRBD2 (5 bases each). This CDR3 contains 15 residues. Germline values: CDR1 SGHTA, CDR2 FQGTGA. Trimming cost V 5 bases and J 0 bases, with 14 bases left between them. The CDR3 DNA sequence: TGTGCCAGCAGCCCCCGCCCCGGGACCTCCTACGAGCAGTACTTC. Its protein product is CASSPRPGTSYEQYF.

Only a few counts were recorded for this clonotype. The V and J genes are TRBV27 and TRBJ2-1, with 8 nucleotides matching TRBD2. The V segment lost 4 bases and the J segment 5 bases; nucleotides outside the gene matches: 7. From germline, CDR1 is MNHEY and CDR2 SMNVEV (reference sequence). The CDR3 loop spans 15 amino acids. The CDR3 DNA reads as TGTGCCAGCAGTTCGACGACGGGAGGGGACAATGAGCAGTTCTTC. Encoded protein: CASSSTTGGDNEQFF.

This clonotype appeared a few times. The rearrangement links TRBV12-3 or TRBV12-4 to TRBJ1-2, with D maybe TRBD1 (6 bases). This CDR3 contains 12 residues. V lost 10 bases to trimming and J lost 6 bases, with 15 bases between them. The CDR3 nucleotides are TGTGCCATCTCGCGGGACATCGATGGCTACACCTTC. It specifies CAISRDIDGYTF.

This chain's CDR3 is CSASSRPYGYTF. The CDR3 bases are TGCAGTGCTAGTAGCAGACCCTATGGCTACACCTTC. The V call is TRBV20-1, the J call TRBJ1-2; no clear D gene. Looked up from germline, CDR1 is DFQATT and CDR2 is SNEGSKA (reference sequence). Trimming took off 3 bases at V and 4 bases at J, with 9 bases between the two ends. The CDR3 consists of 12 residues.

There are a few counts of this clonotype. The V and J genes are TRBV7-8 and TRBJ1-5; 7 nucleotides align to TRBD1. Germline CDR1 reads SGHVS; CDR2 reads FQNEAQ. This CDR3 spans 15 amino acids. Losses at the gene ends were 2 bases for V and 6 bases for J; bases not matched to a gene: 7. DNA for the CDR3: TGTGCCAGCAGCTTAACCAGGGGGGTACTTCAGCCCCAGCATTTT. Its protein product is CASSLTRGVLQPQHF.

The chain has TRBV12-3 or TRBV12-4 and TRBJ2-5, with D perhaps TRBD1 (6 bases). The CDR3 sequence is 13 residues long. V dropped 10 bases and J dropped 3 bases, with 15 bases sitting between them. The CDR3 loop reads CANRGQRKETQYF. CDR3 DNA sequence: TGTGCCAACCGGGGACAACGAAAAGAGACCCAGTACTTC.